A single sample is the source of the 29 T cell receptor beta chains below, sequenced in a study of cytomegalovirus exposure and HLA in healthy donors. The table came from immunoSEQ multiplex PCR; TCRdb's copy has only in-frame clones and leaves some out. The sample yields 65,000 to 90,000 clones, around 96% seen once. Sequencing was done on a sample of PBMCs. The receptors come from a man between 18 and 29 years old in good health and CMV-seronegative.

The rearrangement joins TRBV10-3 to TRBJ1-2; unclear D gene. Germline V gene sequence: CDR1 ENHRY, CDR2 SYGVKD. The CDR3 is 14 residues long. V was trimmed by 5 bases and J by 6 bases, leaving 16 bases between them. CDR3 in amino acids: CAISRNIDTHGYTF. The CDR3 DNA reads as TGTGCCATCAGTCGAAATATCGACACTCATGGCTACACCTTC.

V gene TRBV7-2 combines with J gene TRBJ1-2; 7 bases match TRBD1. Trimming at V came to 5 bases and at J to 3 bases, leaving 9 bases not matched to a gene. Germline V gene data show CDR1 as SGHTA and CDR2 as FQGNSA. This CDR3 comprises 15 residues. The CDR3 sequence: CASSHQWDSHYGYTF. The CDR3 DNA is TGTGCCAGCAGCCACCAGTGGGACAGTCACTATGGCTACACCTTC.

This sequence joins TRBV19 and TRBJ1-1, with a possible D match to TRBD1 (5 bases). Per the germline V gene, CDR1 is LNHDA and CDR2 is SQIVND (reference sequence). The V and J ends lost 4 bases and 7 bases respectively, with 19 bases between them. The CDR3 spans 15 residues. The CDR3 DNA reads TGTGCCAGTAGTACCCACCGGGGGGGTATCATTGAAGCTTTCTTT. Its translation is CASSTHRGGIIEAFF.

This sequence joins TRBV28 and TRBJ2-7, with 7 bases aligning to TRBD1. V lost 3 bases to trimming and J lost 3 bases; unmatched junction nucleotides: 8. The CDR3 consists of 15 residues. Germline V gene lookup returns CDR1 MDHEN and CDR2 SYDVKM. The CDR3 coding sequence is TGTGCCAGCAGTTTTTCCGGGACAGCGTACTACGAGCAGTACTTC. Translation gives CASSFSGTAYYEQYF.

CDR3 nucleotides: TGTGCCAGTAGTATCGCGGGGACAGTCGGTAACTATGGCTACACCTTC. Its protein product is CASSIAGTVGNYGYTF. This chain connects TRBV19 to TRBJ1-2, with TRBD1 identical over 7 bases. Germline CDR1 LNHDA, CDR2 SQIVND (reference sequence). V was clipped by 3 bases and J by 1 base; unmatched bases: 8. The CDR3 spans 16 residues. Full variable domain (outside the CDR3, taken from reference TRBV19 and TRBJ1-2): DGGITQSPKYLFRKEGQNVTLSCEQNLNHDAMYWYRQDPGQGLRLIYYSQIVNDFQKGDIAEGYSVSREKKESFPLTVTSAQKNPTAFYLCASSIAGTVGNYGYTFGSGTRLTVV.

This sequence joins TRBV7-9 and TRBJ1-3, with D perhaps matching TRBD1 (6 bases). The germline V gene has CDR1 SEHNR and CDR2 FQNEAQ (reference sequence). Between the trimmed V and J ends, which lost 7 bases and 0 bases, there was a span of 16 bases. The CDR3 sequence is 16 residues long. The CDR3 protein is CASTERGGSSGNTIYF. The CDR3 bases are TGTGCCAGCACCGAAAGGGGGGGGAGCTCTGGAAACACCATATATTTT.

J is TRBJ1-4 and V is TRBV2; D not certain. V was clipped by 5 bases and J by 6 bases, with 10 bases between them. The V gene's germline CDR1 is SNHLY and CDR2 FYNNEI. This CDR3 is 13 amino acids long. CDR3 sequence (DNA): TGTGCCAGCAGTTCCGGGGTTTATGAAAAACTGTTTTTT. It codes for CASSSGVYEKLFF.

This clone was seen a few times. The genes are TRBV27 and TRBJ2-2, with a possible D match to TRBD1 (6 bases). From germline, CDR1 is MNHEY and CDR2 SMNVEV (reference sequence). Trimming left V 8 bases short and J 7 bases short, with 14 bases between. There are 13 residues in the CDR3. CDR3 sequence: CASGRTVLGELFF. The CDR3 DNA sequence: TGTGCCAGCGGAAGGACAGTGCTCGGGGAGCTGTTTTTT.

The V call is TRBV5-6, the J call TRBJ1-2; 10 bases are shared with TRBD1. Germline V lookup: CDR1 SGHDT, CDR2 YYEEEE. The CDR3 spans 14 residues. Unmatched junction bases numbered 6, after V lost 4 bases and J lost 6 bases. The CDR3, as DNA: TGTGCCAGCAGCCCTGGACAGGGGGTTAATGGCTACACCTTC. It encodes CASSPGQGVNGYTF.

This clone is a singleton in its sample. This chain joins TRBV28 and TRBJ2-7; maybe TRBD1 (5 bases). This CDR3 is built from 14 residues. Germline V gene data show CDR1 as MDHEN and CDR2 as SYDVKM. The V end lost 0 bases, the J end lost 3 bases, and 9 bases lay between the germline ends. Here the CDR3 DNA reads TGTGCCAGCAGTTTATGGGACACCAACTACGAGCAGTACTTC. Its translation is CASSLWDTNYEQYF.

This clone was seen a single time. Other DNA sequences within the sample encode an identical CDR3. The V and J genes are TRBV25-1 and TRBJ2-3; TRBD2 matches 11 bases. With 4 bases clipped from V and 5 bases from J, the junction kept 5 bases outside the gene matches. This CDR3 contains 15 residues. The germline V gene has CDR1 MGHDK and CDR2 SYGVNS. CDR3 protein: CASSATSGVGDTQYF. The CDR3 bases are TGTGCCAGCAGTGCGACTAGCGGGGTGGGAGATACGCAGTATTTT.

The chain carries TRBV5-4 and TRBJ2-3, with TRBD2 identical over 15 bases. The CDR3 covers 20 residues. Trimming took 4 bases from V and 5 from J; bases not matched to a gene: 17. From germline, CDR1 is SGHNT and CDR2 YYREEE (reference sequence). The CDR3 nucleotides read TGTGCCAGCAGCAGACCGGGACTAGCGGGGGGCAGGTGGGGACGAGATACGCAGTATTTT. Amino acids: CASSRPGLAGGRWGRDTQYF.

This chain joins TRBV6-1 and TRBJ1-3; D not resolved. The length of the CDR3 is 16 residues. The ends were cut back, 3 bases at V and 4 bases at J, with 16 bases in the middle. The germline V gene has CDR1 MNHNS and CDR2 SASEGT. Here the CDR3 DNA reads TGTGCCAGCAGTGAGTGGCGGGGTGGATCGGGAAACACCATATATTTT. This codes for CASSEWRGGSGNTIYF.

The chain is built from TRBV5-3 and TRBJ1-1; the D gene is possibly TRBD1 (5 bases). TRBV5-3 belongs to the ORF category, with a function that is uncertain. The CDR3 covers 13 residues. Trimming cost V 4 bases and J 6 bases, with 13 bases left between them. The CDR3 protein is CARSAGVRSEAFF. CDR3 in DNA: TGTGCCAGAAGCGCGGGGGTCCGGTCTGAAGCTTTCTTT.

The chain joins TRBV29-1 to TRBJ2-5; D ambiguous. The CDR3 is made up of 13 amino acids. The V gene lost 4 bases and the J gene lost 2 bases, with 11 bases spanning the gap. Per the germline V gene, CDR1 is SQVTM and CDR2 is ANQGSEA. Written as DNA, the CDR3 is TGCAGCGTTGCGAAACAGTCACAAGAGACCCAGTACTTC. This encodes CSVAKQSQETQYF. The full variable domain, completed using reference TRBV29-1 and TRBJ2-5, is SAVISQKPSRDICQRGTSLTIQCQVDSQVTMMFWYRQQPGQSLTLIATANQGSEATYESGFVIDKFPISRPNLTFSTLTVSNMSPEDSSIYLCSVAKQSQETQYFGPGTRLLVL.

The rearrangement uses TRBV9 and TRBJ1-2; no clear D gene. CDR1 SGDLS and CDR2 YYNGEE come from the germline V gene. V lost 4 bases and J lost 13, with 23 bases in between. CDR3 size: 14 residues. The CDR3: CASSLTTLEAGGTF. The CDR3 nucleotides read TGTGCCAGCAGCTTAACGACTTTAGAGGCAGGAGGCACCTTC.

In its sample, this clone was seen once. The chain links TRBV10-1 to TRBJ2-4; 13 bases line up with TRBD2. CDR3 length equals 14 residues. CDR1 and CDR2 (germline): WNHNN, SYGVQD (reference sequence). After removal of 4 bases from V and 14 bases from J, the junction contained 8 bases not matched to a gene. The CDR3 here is CASSGLAGGPPKYF. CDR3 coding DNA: TGCGCCAGCAGTGGACTAGCGGGGGGCCCCCCGAAGTACTTC.

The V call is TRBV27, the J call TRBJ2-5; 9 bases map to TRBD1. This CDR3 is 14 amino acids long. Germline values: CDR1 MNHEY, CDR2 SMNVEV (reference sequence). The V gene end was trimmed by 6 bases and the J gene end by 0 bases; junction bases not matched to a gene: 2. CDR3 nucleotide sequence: TGTGCCAGCAGGACAGGGGGGTACCAAGAGACCCAGTACTTC. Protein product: CASRTGGYQETQYF.

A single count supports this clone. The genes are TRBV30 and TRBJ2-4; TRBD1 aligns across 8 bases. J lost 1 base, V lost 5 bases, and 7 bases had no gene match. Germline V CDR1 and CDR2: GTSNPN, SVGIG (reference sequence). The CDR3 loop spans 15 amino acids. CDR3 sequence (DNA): TGTGCCTGGGGATCAGGGGGCCTGGCCAAAAACATTCAGTACTTC. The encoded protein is CAWGSGGLAKNIQYF.

The CDR3 spells CASREKGIAGGTLDTQYF. The CDR3 nucleotides read TGTGCCAGCAGGGAGAAAGGTATAGCGGGCGGAACATTAGATACGCAGTATTTT. The gene calls are TRBV7-9 and TRBJ2-3; 7 bases align to TRBD2. The CDR3 totals 18 residues. The J segment lost 5 bases and the V segment lost 6 bases, leaving 20 bases of the junction unmatched. Germline lookup yields CDR1 SEHNR and CDR2 FQNEAQ (reference sequence).

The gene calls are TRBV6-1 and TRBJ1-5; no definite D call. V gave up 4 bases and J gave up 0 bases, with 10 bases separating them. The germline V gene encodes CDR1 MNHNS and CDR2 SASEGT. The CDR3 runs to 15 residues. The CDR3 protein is CASSGTQYSNQPQHF. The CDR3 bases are TGTGCCAGCAGTGGCACGCAGTATAGCAATCAGCCCCAGCATTTT.

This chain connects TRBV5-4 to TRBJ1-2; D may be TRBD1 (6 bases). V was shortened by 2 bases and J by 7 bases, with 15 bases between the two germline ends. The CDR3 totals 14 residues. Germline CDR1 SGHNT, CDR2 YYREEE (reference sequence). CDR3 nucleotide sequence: TGTGCCAGCAGCTTCAATGCGGGGGGCGGTGGCTACACCTTC. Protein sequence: CASSFNAGGGGYTF.

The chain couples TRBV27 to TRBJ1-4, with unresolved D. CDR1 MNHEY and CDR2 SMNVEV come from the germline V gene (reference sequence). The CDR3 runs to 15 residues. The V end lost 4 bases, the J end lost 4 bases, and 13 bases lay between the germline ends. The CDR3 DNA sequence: TGTGCCAGCAGTTCACTGGGAGGGAATAATGAAAAACTGTTTTTT. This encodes CASSSLGGNNEKLFF.

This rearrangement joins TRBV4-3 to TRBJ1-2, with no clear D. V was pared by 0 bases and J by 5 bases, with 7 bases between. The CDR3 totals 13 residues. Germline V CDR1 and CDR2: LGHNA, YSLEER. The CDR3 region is CASSQDPGYGYTF. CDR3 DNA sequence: TGCGCCAGCAGCCAAGATCCCGGGTATGGCTACACCTTC.

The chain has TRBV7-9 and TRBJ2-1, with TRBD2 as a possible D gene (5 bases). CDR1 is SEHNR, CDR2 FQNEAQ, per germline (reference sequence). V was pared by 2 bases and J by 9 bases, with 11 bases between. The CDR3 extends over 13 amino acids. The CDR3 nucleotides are TGTGCCAGCAGCTTACTCCAAGAGGGTGAGCAGTTCTTC. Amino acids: CASSLLQEGEQFF. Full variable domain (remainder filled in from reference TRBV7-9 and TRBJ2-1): DTGVSQNPRHKITKRGQNVTFRCDPISEHNRLYWYRQTLGQGPEFLTYFQNEAQLEKSRLLSDRFSAERPKGSFSTLEIQRTEQGDSAMYLCASSLLQEGEQFFGPGTRLTVL.

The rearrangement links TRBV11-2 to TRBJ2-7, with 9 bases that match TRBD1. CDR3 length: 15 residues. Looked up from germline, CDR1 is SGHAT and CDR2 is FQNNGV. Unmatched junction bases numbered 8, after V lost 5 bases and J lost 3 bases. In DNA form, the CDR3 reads TGTGCCAGCAGCGCTGGGACAGGGACCCTCTACGAGCAGTACTTC. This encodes CASSAGTGTLYEQYF.

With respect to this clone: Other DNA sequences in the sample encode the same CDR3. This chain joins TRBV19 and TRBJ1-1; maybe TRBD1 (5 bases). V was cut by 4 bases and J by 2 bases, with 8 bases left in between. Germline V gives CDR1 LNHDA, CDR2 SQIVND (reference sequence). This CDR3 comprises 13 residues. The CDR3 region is CASSTGLNTEAFF. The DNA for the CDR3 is TGTGCCAGTAGTACGGGACTTAACACTGAAGCTTTCTTT.

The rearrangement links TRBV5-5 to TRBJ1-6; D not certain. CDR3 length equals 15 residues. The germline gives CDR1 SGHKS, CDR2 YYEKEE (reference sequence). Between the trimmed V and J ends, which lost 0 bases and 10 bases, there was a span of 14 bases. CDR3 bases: TGTGCCAGCAGCTTGGGACTCACAGAGGGCTCACCCCTCCACTTT. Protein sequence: CASSLGLTEGSPLHF.

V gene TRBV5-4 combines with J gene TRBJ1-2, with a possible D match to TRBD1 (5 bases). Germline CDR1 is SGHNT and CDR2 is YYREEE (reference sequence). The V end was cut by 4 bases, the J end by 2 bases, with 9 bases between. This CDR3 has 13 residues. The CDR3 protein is CASSAGHNYGYTF. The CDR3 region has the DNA TGTGCCAGCAGCGCAGGACACAACTATGGCTACACCTTC. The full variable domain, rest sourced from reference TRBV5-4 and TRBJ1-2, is ETGVTQSPTHLIKTRGQQVTLRCSSQSGHNTVSWYQQALGQGPQFIFQYYREEENGRGNFPPRFSGLQFPNYSSELNVNALELDDSALYLCASSAGHNYGYTFGSGTRLTVV.